This T cell receptor (beta chain) was sequenced during a study of T-cell reconstitution after alpha-beta-depleted transplantation in children. Study-wide points: One year post-transplant, T-cell counts and diversity were largely derived from T cells produced anew.

For TCRbeta, the library was prepared with unique molecular identifiers. TCRdb itself ran the PCR reads through MiXCR, one entry per CDR3 protein. Among fewer than 700,000 distinct CDR3 sequences listed, over 10% were seen once. This clonotype has a count of ten or more. The antigen is unknown. The starting material was PBMCs, mostly from graft donor cells, obtained 360 days after TCRalphabeta/CD19-depleted stem cell transplant. The clonotype comes from a male patient aged 10 to 17 who had a stem cell transplant for acute myeloid leukemia, so the T cells may come from the graft donor.

The CDR3, as DNA: TGTGCCAGCACCCCCTTTGGACAGGGTCCTAGCCAGTACTTC. It is translated as CASTPFGQGPSQYF. The chain uses TRBV2 and TRBJ2-5; 8 nucleotides agree with TRBD1. Unmatched junction bases numbered 14, after V lost 7 bases and J lost 10 bases. The CDR3 runs 14 residues. Germline V gene data show CDR1 as SNHLY and CDR2 as FYNNEI.